This record concerns one TCR beta chain sequence. The source of the sample is a study of blood T cell repertoires in COVID-19. The table came from immunoSEQ multiplex PCR; TCRdb's copy has only in-frame clones and leaves some out. The table has about 300,000 clones, about nine tenths seen once. V was pared by 5 bases and J by 5 bases, with 12 bases of the junction left unmatched. CDR3 length: 16 amino acids. The germline CDR1 and CDR2 sequences are MNHEY and SMNVEV (reference sequence). This chain joins TRBV27 and TRBJ1-1; 9 bases fit TRBD1. The sample was peripheral blood. The TCR comes from a woman younger than 45 with COVID-19, enrolled during active disease. The DNA of the CDR3 is TGTGCCAGCAGTCCCCTCGTTGGACAGGGGTATACTGAAGCTTTCTTT. This translates into CASSPLVGQGYTEAFF.